This T cell receptor (beta chain) comes out of a study of cytomegalovirus exposure and HLA in healthy donors. Study in general: There were several hundred genotyped donors. Of these, 75% to 85% fell in the genetic ancestry cluster associated with self-reported Caucasian donors.

Losses at the gene ends were 5 bases for V and 6 bases for J; bases not matched to a gene: 8. The germline V gene encodes CDR1 SGHTA and CDR2 FQGNSA. The CDR3 is 14 residues long. PCR used 60 Vbeta primers and 13 Jbeta primers. Original handling: Later, 65 million to 90 million unique TCR beta chains were counted in an analysis, and 10 million to 12 million of them were shared. Clones were sequenced by immunoSEQ multiplex PCR, and TCRdb holds only the in-frame ones, with some missing. From that table come the V and J calls and clone size; the DNA was used to work out D and trimming. Of approximately 260,000 clones in the sample, approximately 84% were seen once.

The TCR was taken from a woman in her thirties or forties in good health and CMV-seropositive. The chain links TRBV7-2 to TRBJ2-7; TRBD1 aligns across 9 bases. Sequencing was carried out using PBMCs. CDR3 coding DNA: TGTGCCAGCAGCCCCCTGACAGGGGGAAGCGAGCAGTACTTC. Translated, it gives CASSPLTGGSEQYF.